This TCR beta chain was recovered during a study of blood T cell repertoires in COVID-19. Study-level background: The origin of the acute and convalescent COVID-19 samples was the United States, Italy and Spain. Sample material is recorded as cDNA or gDNA derived from T cells, B-cell-depleted T cells, or PBMCs.

Germline V lookup: CDR1 KGHSH, CDR2 LQKENI. V lost 5 bases and J lost 0, with 11 bases in between. The CDR3 totals 15 residues. In the study's own analysis: Reference gene primer amplification yielded estimated nucleated cell counts. Here immunoSEQ multiplex PCR was the method, and the copy in TCRdb shows in-frame clones only, minus some. From that table come the V and J calls and clone size; the DNA was used to work out D and trimming. Of under 300,000 clones detected, 81% appear once; the ten largest clones hold 2.5% to 3%. J is TRBJ1-5 and V is TRBV18, with D tentatively TRBD1 (6 bases). The TCR sequence derives from an older woman with active or convalescent COVID-19. The sample taken for sequencing was peripheral blood. The CDR3 loop is CASSTGQYSNQPQHF. The CDR3 DNA reads TGTGCCAGCTCAACCGGACAGTATAGCAATCAGCCCCAGCATTTT.